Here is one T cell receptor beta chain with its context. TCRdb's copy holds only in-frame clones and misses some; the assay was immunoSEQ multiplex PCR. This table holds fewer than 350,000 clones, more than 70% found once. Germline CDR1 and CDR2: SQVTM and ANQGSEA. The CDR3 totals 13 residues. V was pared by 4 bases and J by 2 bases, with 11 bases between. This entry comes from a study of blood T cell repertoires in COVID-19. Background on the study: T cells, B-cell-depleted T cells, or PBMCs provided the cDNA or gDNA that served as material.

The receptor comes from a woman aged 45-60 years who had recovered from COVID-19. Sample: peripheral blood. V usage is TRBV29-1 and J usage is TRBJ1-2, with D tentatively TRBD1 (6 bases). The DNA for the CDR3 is TGCAGCGTTGGAATGGGGGCCAACTATGGCTACACCTTC. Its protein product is CSVGMGANYGYTF.